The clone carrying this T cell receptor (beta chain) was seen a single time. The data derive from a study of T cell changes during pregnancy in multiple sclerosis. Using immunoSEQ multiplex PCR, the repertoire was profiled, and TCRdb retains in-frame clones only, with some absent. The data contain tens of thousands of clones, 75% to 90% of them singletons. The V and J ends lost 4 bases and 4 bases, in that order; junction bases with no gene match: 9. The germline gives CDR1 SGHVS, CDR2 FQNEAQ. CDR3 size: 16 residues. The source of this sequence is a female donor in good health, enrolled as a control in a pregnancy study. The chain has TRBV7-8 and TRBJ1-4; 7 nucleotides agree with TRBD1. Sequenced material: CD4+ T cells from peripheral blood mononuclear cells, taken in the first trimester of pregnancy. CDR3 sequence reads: CASSSRVTGSNEKLFF. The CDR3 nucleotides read TGTGCCAGCAGCTCTAGGGTGACAGGGAGTAATGAAAAACTGTTTTTT.